The rows below give T cell receptor beta chains drawn from one sample of a study of identical twins. Each CDR3 protein is one row after TCRdb ran MiXCR on the 5' RACE reads. The repertoire has about 1.7 million distinct CDR3 sequences, roughly a third of them found once; the top ten carry about 0.25%. Sequenced sample: cord blood. These receptor sequences come from a newborn girl in good health. Each CDR3 is given with its conserved first and last residue. D genes are given only for firm matches. Clone size is stated in some rows and not others, as once, few, many or a class when expanded.

TRBV2	TRBJ2-3	NA	NA	14	CASSFTGLTDTQYF	TGTGCCAGCAGTTTCACAGGGCTCACAGATACGCAGTATTTT
TRBV6-6	TRBJ2-1	NA	few	17	CASSRLLDPISYNEQFF	TGTGCCAGCAGCCGACTATTGGATCCCATATCCTACAATGAGCAGTTCTTC
TRBV27	TRBJ2-7	NA	few	12	CASRTATYEQYF	TGTGCCAGCAGGACGGCAACCTACGAGCAGTACTTC
TRBV28	TRBJ1-1	TRBD1	NA	18	CASSLGPDRIHMNTEAFF	TGTGCCAGCAGTCTGGGGCCGGACAGGATACACATGAACACTGAAGCTTTCTTT
TRBV12-3/TRBV12-4	TRBJ2-7	NA	few	14	CASSSDQRGYEQYF	TGTGCCAGCAGTTCCGACCAGCGAGGCTACGAGCAGTACTTC
TRBV6-2/TRBV6-3	TRBJ2-5	NA	few	10	CASMNRTQYF	TGTGCCAGCATGAACCGGACCCAGTACTTC
TRBV25-1	TRBJ2-7	TRBD2	few	16	CASTGTSGLSSYEQYF	TGTGCCAGCACTGGGACTAGCGGGCTGAGCTCCTACGAGCAGTACTTC
TRBV9	TRBJ2-3	NA	few	14	CASSAGPFRDAQYF	TGTGCCAGCAGCGCGGGCCCGTTTCGCGATGCGCAGTATTTT
TRBV18	TRBJ2-5	TRBD1	few	14	CASSSRTGAETQYF	TGTGCCAGCTCATCTCGGACAGGGGCAGAGACCCAGTACTTC
TRBV27	TRBJ2-7	NA	few	13	CASSERVTYEQYF	TGTGCCAGCAGTGAGCGGGTGACATACGAGCAGTACTTC
TRBV6-5	TRBJ2-3	NA	many	15	CASSYSRGHTDTQYF	TGTGCCAGCAGTTACTCGCGGGGACACACAGATACGCAGTATTTT
TRBV24-1	TRBJ2-2	NA	NA	13	CATSDYVTGELFF	TGTGCCACCAGTGATTACGTGACCGGGGAGCTGTTTTTT
TRBV5-1	TRBJ2-5	NA	few	14	CASSFGGFQETQYF	TGCGCCAGCAGCTTCGGGGGCTTCCAAGAGACCCAGTACTTC
TRBV4-1	TRBJ2-3	TRBD2	few	16	CASSQSGGAFTDTQYF	TGCGCCAGCAGCCAAAGCGGGGGGGCCTTCACAGATACGCAGTATTTT
TRBV15	TRBJ1-1	TRBD1	few	14	CATSRRDRVTEAFF	TGTGCCACCAGCCGACGGGACAGGGTCACTGAAGCTTTCTTT
TRBV2	TRBJ2-7	TRBD1	NA	16	CASSEALGQSYNGQYF	TGTGCCAGCAGTGAAGCCCTGGGACAGTCCTACAATGGGCAGTACTTC
TRBV5-1	TRBJ1-1	NA	NA	16	CASSPQGGGRVTEAFF	TGCGCCAGCAGCCCCCAGGGCGGGGGGCGCGTGACTGAAGCTTTCTTT
TRBV7-9	TRBJ1-1	NA	NA	16	CASSQSRQIRNTEAFF	TGTGCCAGCAGCCAATCCCGACAGATCAGGAACACTGAAGCTTTCTTT
TRBV21-1	TRBJ2-3	NA	few	14	CASSPGAGPDTQYF	TGTGCCAGCAGCCCGGGGGCTGGCCCAGATACGCAGTATTTT
TRBV5-1	TRBJ1-1	NA	few	14	CASSPFVRRTEAFF	TGCGCCAGCAGCCCGTTCGTCCGGCGGACTGAAGCTTTCTTT
TRBV3-1	TRBJ1-1	NA	NA	13	CASSPDANTEAFF	TGTGCCAGCAGCCCCGATGCGAACACTGAAGCTTTCTTT
TRBV27	TRBJ2-1	NA	NA	13	CASSWVAYNEQFF	TGTGCCAGCAGTTGGGTAGCATACAATGAGCAGTTCTTC
TRBV5-1	TRBJ1-6	TRBD1	NA	18	CAGSPGQGASFYNSPLHF	TGCGCCGGCAGCCCCGGACAGGGGGCGAGTTTCTATAATTCACCCCTCCACTTT
TRBV10-3	TRBJ2-7	NA	few	14	CAISERRVSYEQYF	TGTGCCATCAGTGAGAGAAGGGTCTCCTACGAGCAGTACTTC
TRBV25-1	TRBJ2-3	NA	NA	16	CASSEYSGAYTDTQYF	TGTGCCAGCAGTGAATATTCAGGAGCCTACACAGATACGCAGTATTTT
TRBV6-1	TRBJ2-4	TRBD1	NA	17	CASSERTGILAKNIQYF	TGTGCCAGCAGTGAAAGGACAGGGATTCTAGCCAAAAACATTCAGTACTTC
TRBV11-1	TRBJ2-1	NA	few	15	CASSKSGSLNNEQFF	TGTGCCAGCAGCAAATCCGGGTCCTTAAACAATGAGCAGTTCTTC
TRBV7-2	TRBJ2-5	NA	NA	14	CASSLLRQIQTQYF	TGTGCCAGCAGCTTACTTCGGCAGATCCAGACCCAGTACTTC
TRBV5-1	TRBJ2-5	NA	NA	17	CASSGALTRDRLETQYF	TGCGCCAGCAGCGGCGCCCTTACAAGAGACAGGTTGGAGACCCAGTACTTC
TRBV21-1	TRBJ2-1	NA	NA	18	CASSSKWGLAGGLNEQFF	TGTGCCAGCAGCTCAAAATGGGGATTAGCGGGGGGGTTGAATGAGCAGTTCTTC
TRBV20-1	TRBJ1-2	NA	NA	12	CGGQQGLGGYTF	TGCGGTGGACAACAGGGCTTAGGGGGCTACACCTTC
TRBV12-3/TRBV12-4	TRBJ2-1	NA	NA	15	CASSLWGRGYNEQFF	TGTGCCAGCAGTTTATGGGGGAGAGGGTACAATGAGCAGTTCTTC
TRBV7-8	TRBJ2-5	TRBD2	NA	14	CASSFLGRIETQYF	TGTGCCAGCAGCTTCCTCGGGAGGATAGAGACCCAGTACTTC
TRBV10-2	TRBJ1-1	NA	NA	14	CASSASAGYTEAFF	TGCGCCAGCAGTGCATCAGCAGGGTACACTGAAGCTTTCTTT
TRBV7-2	TRBJ2-5	NA	few	14	CASSLAVLRETQYF	TGTGCCAGCAGCCTCGCCGTACTTAGGGAGACCCAGTACTTC
TRBV27	TRBJ1-2	TRBD1	NA	15	CASSYHRTGGYGYTF	TGTGCCAGCAGTTATCACCGGACAGGGGGCTATGGCTACACCTTC
TRBV10-3	TRBJ2-7	NA	NA	16	CAISESSGARYNEQYF	TGTGCCATCAGTGAGTCGTCAGGGGCTCGCTACAATGAGCAGTACTTC
TRBV27	TRBJ1-2	NA	NA	17	CASSKLLGLATNYDYTF	TGTGCCAGCAGCAAACTGCTGGGGTTGGCAACTAACTATGACTACACCTTC
TRBV5-1	TRBJ1-4	TRBD1	NA	17	CASSLPFTGTANEKLFF	TGCGCCAGCAGCTTGCCCTTCACCGGGACAGCTAATGAAAAACTGTTTTTT
TRBV2	TRBJ2-3	TRBD2	many	15	CASRVTSGSTDTQYF	TGTGCCAGCAGGGTGACTAGCGGTAGCACAGATACGCAGTATTTT
TRBV4-2	TRBJ1-3	NA	NA	14	CASRKRGAGNTIYF	TGTGCCAGCAGGAAAAGGGGCGCTGGAAACACCATATATTTT
TRBV25-1	TRBJ2-7	TRBD1	few	15	CASSESDRGYPWRYF	TGTGCCAGCAGTGAAAGCGACAGGGGTTATCCATGGCGGTACTTC
TRBV6-4	TRBJ2-7	TRBD1	few	15	CASPGTDPKPYEQYF	TGTGCCAGCCCAGGGACAGACCCTAAACCCTACGAGCAGTACTTC
TRBV24-1	TRBJ2-1	TRBD2	NA	15	CATSDFGRAYNEQFF	TGTGCCACCAGTGATTTCGGGAGGGCCTACAATGAGCAGTTCTTC
TRBV28	TRBJ1-6	NA	NA	16	CASSSRQSSYNSPPHF	TGTGCCAGCAGTTCTCGACAGAGCTCCTATAATTCACCCCCCCACTTT
TRBV6-5	TRBJ1-1	NA	few	12	CASSYLDTEAFF	TGTGCCAGCAGTTATCTGGACACTGAAGCTTTCTTT
TRBV7-8	TRBJ2-4	TRBD1	NA	15	CASSTQDRAQNIQYF	TGTGCCAGCAGTACGCAGGACAGGGCCCAAAACATTCAGTACTTC
TRBV11-2	TRBJ1-2	NA	NA	14	CASSPPTENSGYTF	TGTGCCAGCAGCCCCCCGACAGAGAACTCTGGCTACACCTTC
TRBV12-3/TRBV12-4	TRBJ2-3	TRBD2	NA	16	CASSPTAGGLSRLQYF	TGTGCCAGCAGTCCAACAGCGGGGGGCCTCTCTAGGTTGCAGTATTTT
TRBV29-1	TRBJ2-2	NA	few	15	CSVGHSGANTGELFF	TGCAGCGTTGGCCATAGCGGCGCGAACACCGGGGAGCTGTTTTTT
TRBV29-1	TRBJ1-1	NA	NA	11	CSVEDLGKAFF	TGCAGCGTTGAAGATCTTGGGAAAGCTTTCTTT
TRBV29-1	TRBJ1-2	NA	NA	14	CSVVRQATNYGYTF	TGCAGCGTTGTTAGGCAGGCGACAAACTATGGCTACACCTTC
TRBV7-8	TRBJ2-7	NA	NA	15	CASSSPGHPPYEQYF	TGTGCCAGCAGCTCCCCGGGACATCCCCCTTACGAGCAGTACTTC
TRBV4-1	TRBJ1-6	NA	few	15	CASSQGRTNNSPLHF	TGCGCCAGCAGCCAGGGACGGACTAATAATTCACCCCTCCACTTT
TRBV9	TRBJ1-1	TRBD1	NA	16	CASSEWDRATSTEAFF	TGTGCCAGCAGCGAATGGGACAGGGCGACGAGCACTGAAGCTTTCTTT
TRBV7-2	TRBJ2-7	TRBD2	NA	17	CASSFSGTSWRVYEQYF	TGTGCCAGCAGCTTTAGTGGGACTAGCTGGAGGGTATACGAGCAGTACTTC
TRBV2	TRBJ2-7	TRBD2	few	15	CASARTSGHSYEQYF	TGTGCCAGCGCCAGGACTAGCGGGCACTCCTACGAGCAGTACTTC